Listed here are 29 T cell receptor beta chains from one sample, sequenced in a study of blood T cells in healthy people across ages. Then a second PCR, running about 6 to 12 cycles, was carried out with a sample-barcoded 5' primer and a J-beta primer mix. TCRdb reprocessed the 5' RACE reads with MiXCR, giving one entry per CDR3 protein. The table lists about 1.1 million distinct CDR3 sequences, more than 30% of them singletons, with around 14% in the top ten. The specimen was blood. The receptors derive from a man between 18 and 29 years old in good health.

In this sample, this clonotype turned up a few times. The rearrangement uses TRBV27 and TRBJ2-1; TRBD1 matches at 8 bases. The CDR3 contains 14 residues. V gave up 5 bases and J gave up 9 bases; unmatched junction bases: 9. Germline V gene data show CDR1 as MNHEY and CDR2 as SMNVEV (reference sequence). The CDR3 spells CASSPGTGQGEQFF. CDR3 DNA sequence: TGTGCCAGCAGTCCCGGGACAGGTCAGGGTGAGCAGTTCTTC.

This clonotype was recorded a few times. The chain is built from TRBV15 and TRBJ1-4; D gene ambiguous. Germline assignment: CDR1 LNHNV and CDR2 YYDKDF (reference sequence). This CDR3 region has 17 residues. The ends were cut back, 0 bases at V and 0 bases at J, with 11 bases in the middle. In DNA, the CDR3 is TGTGCCACCAGCAGAGAAGTGGCTGAAGCAACTAATGAAAAACTGTTTTTT. Residues: CATSREVAEATNEKLFF.

This clonotype was found a few times. The rearrangement joins TRBV29-1 to TRBJ1-2; D remains unclear. In germline, CDR1 is SQVTM, CDR2 ANQGSEA. Deletions cut 3 bases from V and 0 bases from J, with 8 bases between. The CDR3 runs to 13 residues. The CDR3 loop is CSVDPSSNYGYTF. The DNA for the CDR3 is TGCAGCGTTGACCCGAGCTCTAACTATGGCTACACCTTC.

The chain has TRBV28 and TRBJ1-5, with 9 bases that match TRBD1. Per germline, CDR1 MDHEN and CDR2 SYDVKM. The CDR3 is 15 residues long. Trimming took 1 base from V and 6 from J; bases not matched to a gene: 4. The CDR3 sequence is CASSLFGTGIQPQHF. The CDR3 bases are TGTGCCAGCAGTTTATTTGGGACAGGGATTCAGCCCCAGCATTTT.

This sequence joins TRBV30 and TRBJ1-2; 7 positions match TRBD1. The trim removed 2 bases at V and 0 bases at J, leaving 9 bases unmatched. Germline values: CDR1 GTSNPN, CDR2 SVGIG (reference sequence). There are 16 residues in the CDR3. The DNA of the CDR3 is TGTGCCTGGAGTCACCCCGGACAGGAGGCTAACTATGGCTACACCTTC. Its translation is CAWSHPGQEANYGYTF.

This sequence joins TRBV6-6 and TRBJ1-5; 9 nucleotides line up with TRBD1. CDR1 is MNHNY, CDR2 SVGAGI, per germline (reference sequence). V lost 4 bases, J lost 6 bases, and 7 bases stayed unmatched. The length of the CDR3 is 15 residues. CDR3 sequence reads: CASSSTGGSGQPQHF. The DNA for the CDR3 is TGTGCCAGCAGTTCGACAGGGGGGTCGGGTCAGCCCCAGCATTTT.

The J gene is TRBJ2-3, the V gene TRBV4-1, with 7 bases aligning to TRBD2. This CDR3 is 16 amino acids long. Germline V CDR1 and CDR2: MGHRA, YSYEKL. V was clipped by 1 base and J by 2 bases; unmatched bases: 6. For the CDR3, the DNA is TGCGCCAGCAGCCAAGTGGGGCGGGGGATCACAGATACGCAGTATTTT. Translated, it gives CASSQVGRGITDTQYF.

This rearrangement joins TRBV20-1 to TRBJ2-5; D gene unclear. Trimming shortened V by 6 bases and J by 0 bases, and 11 bases separated the two germline ends. The CDR3 extends over 13 amino acids. Germline V lookup: CDR1 DFQATT, CDR2 SNEGSKA (reference sequence). The CDR3 loop reads CSAEDRNQETQYF. The CDR3 nucleotides are TGCAGTGCCGAAGATCGGAACCAAGAGACCCAGTACTTC.

In DNA, the CDR3 is TGTGCCAGCAGGATCGATAGCGGGAGGAGAGAAACAGATACGCAGTATTTT. Amino acid sequence: CASRIDSGRRETDTQYF. This chain uses TRBV6-6 with TRBJ2-3, with TRBD2 matching 10 bases. Germline lookup yields CDR1 MNHNY and CDR2 SVGAGI (reference sequence). This CDR3 contains 17 residues. Trimming cost V 6 bases and J 3 bases; bases outside gene matches: 12.

This clonotype has just a few counts. The chain links TRBV4-3 to TRBJ2-7, with a weak D call TRBD2 (6 bases). CDR3 length: 15 residues. The germline V gene has CDR1 LGHNA and CDR2 YSLEER. V was trimmed by 1 base and J by 1 base, leaving 11 bases between them. CDR3 sequence reads: CASSQGGGTSYEQYF. DNA for the CDR3: TGCGCCAGCAGCCAAGGAGGAGGGACTTCCTACGAGCAGTACTTC.

This chain joins TRBV20-1 and TRBJ2-4; D possibly corresponds to TRBD1 (5 bases). The CDR3 has 12 amino acids. Germline V gene sequence: CDR1 DFQATT, CDR2 SNEGSKA (reference sequence). The V end lost 4 bases, the J end lost 13 bases, and 17 bases lay between the germline ends. CDR3: CSATDWGGEQYF. DNA for the CDR3: TGCAGTGCTACTGACTGGGGCGGAGAGCAGTACTTC.

V is TRBV20-1 and J is TRBJ2-1, with 7 nucleotides matching TRBD1. V was clipped by 3 bases and J by 3 bases; unmatched bases: 8. The CDR3 totals 15 residues. Germline V gene lookup returns CDR1 DFQATT and CDR2 SNEGSKA (reference sequence). This chain's CDR3 is CSASTGATSYNEQFF. CDR3 bases: TGCAGTGCTAGCACAGGGGCGACCAGCTACAATGAGCAGTTCTTC.

This clonotype was seen a few times. This chain links TRBV4-2 with TRBJ2-1; D is uncertain. Germline values: CDR1 LGHNA, CDR2 YNFKEQ. The ends were cut back, 0 bases at V and 6 bases at J, with 6 bases in the middle. The length of the CDR3 is 13 residues. DNA for the CDR3: TGTGCCAGCAGCCAAGATTTGTCCAATGAGCAGTTCTTC. Its translation is CASSQDLSNEQFF.

This clonotype was seen a single time. Relative to the germline gene, one junction end is altered; a read error may explain this. The chain links TRBV12-3 or TRBV12-4 to TRBJ2-7, with a weak D call TRBD2 (5 bases). This CDR3 contains 13 residues. CDR3 sequence reads: CASGLDSDYEQYF. DNA of the CDR3: TGTGCCAGCGGTTTGGATAGCGACTACGAGCAGTACTTC.

This clonotype was seen more than once but under ten times. The V and J genes are TRBV7-9 and TRBJ1-2; 7 bases are shared with TRBD1. V shed 2 bases, J shed 4 bases, and the junction held 7 bases outside the gene matches. CDR3 length: 15 amino acids. CDR1 SEHNR and CDR2 FQNEAQ come from the germline V gene (reference sequence). CDR3 nucleotide sequence: TGTGCCAGCAGCTTACAGGGGGGTCGTGGCTATGGCTACACCTTC. Amino acids: CASSLQGGRGYGYTF.

The chain employs TRBV30 and TRBJ1-2; D remains ambiguous. V dropped 4 bases and J dropped 2 bases, with 8 bases sitting between them. The germline gives CDR1 GTSNPN, CDR2 SVGIG (reference sequence). This CDR3 has 12 amino acids. The CDR3, as DNA: TGTGCCTGGACACCGAGGAACTATGGCTACACCTTC. Its translation is CAWTPRNYGYTF. Based on the CDR3 plus reference TRBV30 and TRBJ1-2, the full variable domain is SQTIHQWPATLVQPVGSPLSLECTVEGTSNPNLYWYRQAAGRGLQLLFYSVGIGQISSEVPQNLSASRPQDRQFILSSKKLLLSDSGFYLCAWTPRNYGYTFGSGTRLTVV.

The chain combines TRBV7-9 with TRBJ2-1; D is undetermined. The germline CDR1 and CDR2 sequences are SEHNR and FQNEAQ (reference sequence). V was pared by 4 bases and J by 9 bases, with 10 bases between. This CDR3 is 12 amino acids long. The CDR3: CASSSSLPEQFF. CDR3 DNA sequence: TGTGCCAGCAGCTCGAGTCTTCCTGAGCAGTTCTTC.

V and J are TRBV4-3 and TRBJ1-6; D is unresolved. Trimming pared 0 bases from V and 4 bases from J, leaving 4 bases between. Germline CDR1 and CDR2: LGHNA and YSLEER. The CDR3 extends over 14 amino acids. The CDR3 region is CASSQDVYNSPLHF. The CDR3 bases are TGCGCCAGCAGCCAAGATGTGTATAATTCACCCCTCCACTTT.

This chain's CDR3 is CSVEGGSNYGYTF. CDR3 bases: TGCAGCGTTGAGGGGGGTTCCAACTATGGCTACACCTTC. J is TRBJ1-2 and V is TRBV29-1; the D gene is possibly TRBD1 (5 bases). CDR1 is SQVTM, CDR2 ANQGSEA, per germline. V was cut by 3 bases and J by 2 bases, with 10 bases left in between. CDR3 size: 13 residues.

The chain joins TRBV4-2 to TRBJ2-1; TRBD1 agrees at 7 bases. Germline lookup yields CDR1 LGHNA and CDR2 YNFKEQ. Trimming took 1 base from V and 6 from J; bases not matched to a gene: 3. The CDR3 loop spans 14 amino acids. The CDR3 sequence: CASSQGQGLNEQFF. The DNA for the CDR3 is TGTGCCAGCAGCCAAGGACAGGGTCTCAATGAGCAGTTCTTC.

This clonotype was recorded once. V is TRBV4-3 and J is TRBJ1-1; no clear D gene. Germline V CDR1 and CDR2: LGHNA, YSLEER. The CDR3 runs to 16 residues. Between the trimmed V and J ends, which lost 0 bases and 1 base, there was a span of 12 bases. The chain's CDR3 is CASSQDPPPRNTEAFF. CDR3 in DNA: TGCGCCAGCAGCCAAGACCCACCTCCTCGGAACACTGAAGCTTTCTTT.

V is TRBV2 and J is TRBJ1-1, with D unresolved. Germline V gene data show CDR1 as SNHLY and CDR2 as FYNNEI. CDR3 size: 13 residues. V was trimmed by 7 bases and J by 1 base, leaving 10 bases between them. For the CDR3, the DNA is TGTGCCAGCACCGTGGGAAGGAACACTGAAGCTTTCTTT. This translates into CASTVGRNTEAFF.

This clonotype was seen a few times. The chain couples TRBV28 to TRBJ1-2; tentative D call: TRBD1 (6 bases). The germline CDR1 and CDR2 sequences are MDHEN and SYDVKM. The CDR3 extends over 16 amino acids. V dropped 2 bases and J dropped 4 bases, with 17 bases sitting between them. CDR3 region: CASSLGGEGTIYGYTF. The CDR3 region has the DNA TGTGCCAGCAGTTTAGGGGGGGAGGGGACAATCTATGGCTACACCTTC.

This clonotype was seen many times. V usage is TRBV4-1 and J usage is TRBJ2-2; possibly TRBD2 for D (6 bases). The CDR3 has 14 amino acids. The germline V gene encodes CDR1 MGHRA and CDR2 YSYEKL. Trimming took 4 bases from V and 6 from J, leaving 12 bases between them. The CDR3 sequence is CASSPGVDSGELFF. The CDR3 nucleotides are TGCGCCAGCAGCCCGGGGGTTGATTCCGGGGAGCTGTTTTTT.

This chain connects TRBV7-9 to TRBJ2-5, with TRBD1 identical over 7 bases. The CDR3 totals 14 residues. V shed 5 bases, J shed 3 bases, and the junction held 6 bases outside the gene matches. The germline V gene has CDR1 SEHNR and CDR2 FQNEAQ (reference sequence). In nucleotides, the CDR3 is TGTGCCAGCAGCAGACACGGGACAGAAGAGACCCAGTACTTC. Its translation is CASSRHGTEETQYF.

This clonotype was detected only a few times. The chain links TRBV4-1 to TRBJ2-1; D unclear. The V end was cut by 1 base, the J end by 2 bases, with 15 bases between. The CDR3 loop spans 17 amino acids. Germline V CDR1 and CDR2: MGHRA, YSYEKL. This CDR3 is CASSQGDGKTTYNEQFF. As DNA, the CDR3 is TGCGCCAGCAGCCAAGGGGATGGAAAAACCACCTACAATGAGCAGTTCTTC.

The sample holds one count of this clonotype. The V and J genes are TRBV28 and TRBJ2-1, with 8 nucleotides matching TRBD2. The germline CDR1 and CDR2 sequences are MDHEN and SYDVKM. The length of the CDR3 is 14 residues. With 7 bases clipped from V and 9 bases from J, the junction kept 11 bases outside the gene matches. The CDR3 bases are TGTGCCAGCACCCCCGGGACTAGAGGGCGTGAGCAGTTCTTC. Protein sequence: CASTPGTRGREQFF.

The chain carries TRBV6-5 and TRBJ2-1; TRBD1 aligns across 7 bases. Germline values: CDR1 MNHEY, CDR2 SVGAGI. V was clipped by 5 bases and J by 4 bases; unmatched bases: 8. CDR3 size: 15 residues. Written as DNA, the CDR3 is TGTGCCAGCAGTGCACAGGGGTCAATTTACAATGAGCAGTTCTTC. It specifies CASSAQGSIYNEQFF.

In the case of this clonotype: A read error may be the cause here, since a much bigger clone is one base away. This chain links TRBV5-6 with TRBJ2-1; 9 bases map to TRBD1. The CDR3 has 15 residues. The V gene's germline CDR1 is SGHDT and CDR2 YYEEEE. The CDR3 region has the DNA TGTGCCAGCAGCGAGGGACAGGGATCCGACAAGGAGCAGTTCTTC. Its translation: CASSEGQGSDKEQFF.